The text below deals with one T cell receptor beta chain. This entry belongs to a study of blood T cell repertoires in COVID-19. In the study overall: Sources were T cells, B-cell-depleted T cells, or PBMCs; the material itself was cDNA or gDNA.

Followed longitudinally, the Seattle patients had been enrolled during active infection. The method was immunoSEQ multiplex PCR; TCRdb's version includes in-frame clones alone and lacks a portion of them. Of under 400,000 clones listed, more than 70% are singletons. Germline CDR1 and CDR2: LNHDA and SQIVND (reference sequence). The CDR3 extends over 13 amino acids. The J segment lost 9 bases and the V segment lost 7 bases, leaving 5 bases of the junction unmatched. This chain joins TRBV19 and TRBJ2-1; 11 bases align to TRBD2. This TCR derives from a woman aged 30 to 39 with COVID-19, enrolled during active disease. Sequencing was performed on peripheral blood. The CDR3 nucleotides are TGTGCCAGTACAAGGGGGACTAGCGGTGAGCAGTTCTTC. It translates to CASTRGTSGEQFF.